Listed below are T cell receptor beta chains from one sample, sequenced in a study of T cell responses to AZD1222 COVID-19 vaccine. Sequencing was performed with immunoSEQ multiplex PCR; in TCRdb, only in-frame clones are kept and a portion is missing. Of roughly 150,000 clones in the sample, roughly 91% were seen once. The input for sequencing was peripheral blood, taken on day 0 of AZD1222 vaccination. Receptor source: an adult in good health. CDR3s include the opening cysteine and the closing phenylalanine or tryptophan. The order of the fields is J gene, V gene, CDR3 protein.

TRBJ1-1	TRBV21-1	CASSKVSGLQNTEAFF
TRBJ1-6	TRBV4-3	CASSQGRDRNSPLHF
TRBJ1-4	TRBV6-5	CASSYAGPDGAKLFF
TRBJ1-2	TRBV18	CASSPKTVYGYTF
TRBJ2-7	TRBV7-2	CASSLSIGSSYEQYF
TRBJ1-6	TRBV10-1	CASSVQADSPLHF
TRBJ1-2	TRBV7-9	CASSLGVVGSDGYTF
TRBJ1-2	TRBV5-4	CASSLAKGADGYTF
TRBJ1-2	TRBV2	CASVRYRDGYTF
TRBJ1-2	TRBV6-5	CASRQGARGYTF
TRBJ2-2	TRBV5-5	CASSLGTYNTGELFF
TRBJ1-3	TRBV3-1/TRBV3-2	CASSQTPSSGNTIYF
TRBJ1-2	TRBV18	CASSRGQNSNYGYTF
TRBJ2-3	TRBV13	CASSKGLAGEGDTQYF
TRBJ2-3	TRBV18	CASGQSSTDTQYF
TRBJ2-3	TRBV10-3	CAISESLTDRASTDTQYF
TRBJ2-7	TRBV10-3	CAIAAFGAGIDEQYF
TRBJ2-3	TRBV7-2	CASSIRPLVDTQYF
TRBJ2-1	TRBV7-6	CASRRLAGVYNEQFF
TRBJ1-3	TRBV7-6	CASSSGNTIYF
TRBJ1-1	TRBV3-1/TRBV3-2	CASSDPTGGNTEAFF
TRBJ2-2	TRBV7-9	CASSGQGESGELFF
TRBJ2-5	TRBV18	CASSRQGRETQYF
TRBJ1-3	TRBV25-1	CASSEWEGRGTIYF
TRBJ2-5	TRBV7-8	CASSFDRGVETQYF
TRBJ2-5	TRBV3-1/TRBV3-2	CASSHNIGETQYF
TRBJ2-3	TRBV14	CASSARTSGKGTDTQYF
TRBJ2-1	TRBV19	CASRWFNNEQFF
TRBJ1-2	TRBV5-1	CASSPGTGVYGYTF
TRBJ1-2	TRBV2	CASSENDFNYGYTF
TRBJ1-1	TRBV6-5	CASSTNRGRTEAFF
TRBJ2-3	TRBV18	CASSIFGPSTDTQYF
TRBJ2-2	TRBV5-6	CASSLGLGTTGELFF
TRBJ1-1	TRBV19	CASSREVGETEAFF
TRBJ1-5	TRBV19	CASTPGQGSNQPQHF
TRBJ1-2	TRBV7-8	CASSLEADRALYGYTF
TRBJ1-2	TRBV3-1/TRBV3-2	CASSHRQTDGYTF
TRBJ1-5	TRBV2	CASNDPNLPQHF
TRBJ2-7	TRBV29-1	CSVKMSYEQYF